This TCR beta chain was found in a study of blood T cell repertoires in COVID-19. The V gene end was trimmed by 2 bases and the J gene end by 4 bases; junction bases not matched to a gene: 2. CDR1 and CDR2 (germline): MGHDK, SYGVNS. This CDR3 has 14 residues. Authors' methods: From reference gene primer amplification, estimates of nucleated cell counts were derived. Here immunoSEQ multiplex PCR was the method, and the copy in TCRdb shows in-frame clones only, minus some. V and J calls and clone size follow that table, whereas D and trimming were derived from the DNA. The data contain fewer than 300,000 clones, roughly 85% of them singletons.

The TCR originated in a woman in her thirties who had recovered from COVID-19. The chain combines TRBV25-1 with TRBJ2-5, with 9 bases aligning to TRBD2. Sequences were obtained from PBMCs or T cells enriched from blood (not recorded which). This CDR3 reads CASSEDSGRETQYF. The CDR3, as DNA: TGTGCCAGCAGTGAAGATAGCGGGAGAGAGACCCAGTACTTC.